This paragraph covers one TCR beta chain sequence. A read error may account for a junction end that differs from germline. The CDR3 covers 14 residues. CDR1 and CDR2 from the germline V gene are SNHLY and FYNNEI. The sample is drawn from a study of blood T cell repertoires in COVID-19. At the level of the study: The United States, Italy and Spain supplied acute and convalescent COVID-19 samples.

Source study methods: Reference gene primer amplification gave estimated nucleated cell counts. Libraries were prepared by immunoSEQ multiplex PCR; TCRdb keeps only in-frame clonotypes and omits some of them. That table is the source of V, J and clone size, and D and trimming were worked out from the DNA. The table shows some 160,000 clones, with roughly 93% occurring only once. While infection was still active, Seattle patients were enrolled and then followed longitudinally. The chain combines TRBV2 with TRBJ2-2; TRBD1 might be the D (6 bases). Sequenced material: peripheral blood. The receptor comes from a man aged 18 to 29 with COVID-19, enrolled during active disease. DNA of the CDR3: TGTGCCAGCAGCTTTGGACAGAACGCCGGGGAGCTGTTTTTT. Protein: CASSFGQNAGELFF. The full variable domain, completed using reference TRBV2 and TRBJ2-2, is EPEVTQTPSHQVTQMGQEVILRCVPISNHLYFYWYRQILGQKVEFLVSFYNNEISEKSEIFDDQFSVERPDGSNFTLKIRSTKLEDSAMYFCASSFGQNAGELFFGEGSRLTVL.